This T cell receptor (beta chain) originates from a study of blood T cell repertoires in COVID-19. Study in general: Sample material is recorded as cDNA or gDNA derived from T cells, B-cell-depleted T cells, or PBMCs.

Methods used by the authors: By means of reference gene primer amplification, nucleated cell counts were estimated. Only in-frame clones appear in the TCRdb table, and some are missing; sequencing was by immunoSEQ multiplex PCR. V, J and clone size derive from that table, while D and trimming were established from the DNA sequence. The sample shows around 470,000 clones, around 91% of them seen only once. V lost 4 bases, J lost 6 bases, and 6 bases stayed unmatched. Per germline, CDR1 SGHDT and CDR2 YYEEEE. The CDR3 contains 13 residues. Adults between roughly 18 and 95 years of age took part from more than 20 US areas. Participant reports of clinical history set cohort assignment.

The sequenced sample consisted of PBMCs or T cells enriched from blood (not recorded which). This clonotype was obtained from a man between 18 and 29 years old who had recovered from COVID-19. The chain is built from TRBV5-6 and TRBJ2-7, with 8 bases that match TRBD2. For the CDR3, the DNA is TGTGCCAGCAGCAGCCATAGCGGGGTCGAGCAGTACTTC. Amino acids: CASSSHSGVEQYF.